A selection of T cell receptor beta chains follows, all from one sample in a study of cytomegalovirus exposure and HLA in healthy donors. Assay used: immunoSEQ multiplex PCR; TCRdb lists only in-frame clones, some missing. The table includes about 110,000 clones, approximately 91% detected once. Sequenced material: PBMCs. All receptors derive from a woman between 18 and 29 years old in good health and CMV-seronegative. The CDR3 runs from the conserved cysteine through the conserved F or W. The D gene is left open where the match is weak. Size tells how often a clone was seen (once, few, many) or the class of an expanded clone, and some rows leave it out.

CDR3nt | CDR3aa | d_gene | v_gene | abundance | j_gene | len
TGTGCCAGCAGCCCCGGGCGGGGGCCTACCCTGAAGGAGACCCAGTACTTC | CASSPGRGPTLKETQYF | NA | TRBV7-2 | NA | TRBJ2-5 | 17
TGTGCCAGCAGTGAAATCTTTGGCGCTAGCGGGAGCCGAACTACCGGGGAGCTGTTTTTT | CASSEIFGASGSRTTGELFF | TRBD2 | TRBV6-1 | NA | TRBJ2-2 | 20
TGTGCCAGCAGCCAATCAGGACTAGCGGGAGACAATGAGCAGTTCTTC | CASSQSGLAGDNEQFF | TRBD2 | TRBV16 | NA | TRBJ2-1 | 16
TGCGCCAGCAGCCAAGATACGGGTACACCTAACTATGGCTACACCTTC | CASSQDTGTPNYGYTF | NA | TRBV4-3 | NA | TRBJ1-2 | 16
TGTGCCAGCAGCCGAACTACAGGGGGTGAGACCCAGTACTTC | CASSRTTGGETQYF | TRBD1 | TRBV7-9 | NA | TRBJ2-5 | 14
TGTGCCAGCAGCCCTGACGGAGGGATGGCGTATGGCTACACCTTC | CASSPDGGMAYGYTF | NA | TRBV7-6 | NA | TRBJ1-2 | 15
TGCAGCGTCGGGGTAGCCCCCTACGAGCAGTACTTC | CSVGVAPYEQYF | NA | TRBV29-1 | NA | TRBJ2-7 | 12
TGTGCCAGCAGCCCGACGACAGGGTTGAACACTGAAGCTTTCTTT | CASSPTTGLNTEAFF | TRBD1 | TRBV9 | NA | TRBJ1-1 | 15
TGTGCCAGCAGTTCGGGGATCGGAGCCTACGAGCAGTACTTC | CASSSGIGAYEQYF | NA | TRBV27 | once | TRBJ2-7 | 14
TGTGCCAGCAGCTTGGGAGGCGCTAGCGGGGGTCCCCCACGGGAGCAGTACTTC | CASSLGGASGGPPREQYF | TRBD2 | TRBV5-4 | NA | TRBJ2-7 | 18
TGTGCCAGCAGTGAAGAGGGGGCGGCGGCAATGGAGACCCAGTACTTC | CASSEEGAAAMETQYF | TRBD1 | TRBV2 | NA | TRBJ2-5 | 16